These T cell receptor beta chains were read from a single sample in a study of blood T cells in healthy people across ages. In TCRdb, the 5' RACE reads were re-called with MiXCR into one record per CDR3 protein. The sample has 750,000 or so distinct CDR3 sequences, more than 20% seen once. These sequences were also reported in another study, on T cells of mothers and their children.

The specimen was blood. These receptors originate from a boy aged 10-17 years in good health. CDR3s include the opening cysteine and the closing phenylalanine or tryptophan. D genes are given only for firm matches. Expanded clones get a size class; other rows say once, few or many, or leave the size out.

15	TRBV7-9	TRBD2	TRBJ2-1	-	CASSKREIIYNEQFF	TGTGCCAGCAGCAAGCGGGAGATCATCTACAATGAGCAGTTCTTC
16	TRBV7-9	TRBD1	TRBJ2-4	-	CASSPRDRGRENIQYF	TGTGCCAGCAGCCCCCGGGACAGGGGGCGAGAAAACATTCAGTACTTC
14	TRBV27	-	TRBJ1-2	few	CASSFVGANYGYTF	TGTGCCAGCAGTTTTGTCGGAGCTAACTATGGCTACACCTTC
13	TRBV20-1	TRBD1	TRBJ2-7	-	CSASRDRVYEQYF	TGCAGTGCTAGTAGGGACAGGGTGTACGAGCAGTACTTC
15	TRBV6-6	-	TRBJ1-2	few	CASSYPGPSNYGYTF	TGTGCCAGCAGTTACCCAGGCCCCTCTAACTATGGCTACACCTTC
14	TRBV11-3	-	TRBJ1-5	-	CASSQEFRDAPQHF	TGTGCCAGCAGCCAAGAGTTTAGGGATGCGCCCCAGCATTTT
16	TRBV18	TRBD2	TRBJ2-1	-	CASATTSGSSYNEQFF	TGTGCCAGCGCAACGACTAGCGGGAGCTCCTACAATGAGCAGTTCTTC
16	TRBV24-1	-	TRBJ2-5	few	CATSDAGTRRDETQYF	TGTGCCACCAGTGACGCCGGGACCCGAAGGGACGAGACCCAGTACTTC
12	TRBV27	-	TRBJ2-1	-	CATLASYNEQFF	TGTGCCACCCTAGCGTCCTACAATGAGCAGTTCTTC
13	TRBV29-1	-	TRBJ1-1	-	CGVEGRANTEAFF	TGCGGCGTTGAAGGCAGGGCAAACACTGAAGCTTTCTTT
14	TRBV9	-	TRBJ2-5	few	CASSVDRGAATQYF	TGTGCCAGCAGCGTAGACCGCGGGGCGGCGACCCAGTACTTC
13	TRBV7-9	-	TRBJ2-1	-	CASRPRLVDEQFF	TGTGCCAGCAGGCCGAGACTAGTCGATGAGCAGTTCTTC
14	TRBV5-1	-	TRBJ2-7	few	CASSFLGSGDEQYF	TGCGCCAGCAGCTTCTTGGGCAGTGGCGACGAGCAGTACTTC
15	TRBV3-1	-	TRBJ1-6	few	CASSQEGSGFSPLHF	TGTGCCAGCAGCCAAGAGGGGTCCGGGTTTTCACCCCTCCACTTT
13	TRBV4-3	-	TRBJ1-2	few	CASSQVGNYGYTF	TGCGCCAGCAGCCAAGTGGGTAACTATGGCTACACCTTC
14	TRBV29-1	TRBD1	TRBJ2-7	few	CSVEDGQGAYEQYF	TGCAGCGTTGAAGACGGACAGGGGGCTTACGAGCAGTACTTC
14	TRBV28	TRBD2	TRBJ2-7	few	CASFLAGKEHEQYF	TGTGCCAGCTTTCTAGCGGGGAAGGAACACGAGCAGTACTTC
13	TRBV7-3	-	TRBJ2-1	many	CASAPGGYNEQFF	TGTGCCAGCGCCCCCGGGGGCTACAATGAGCAGTTCTTC
14	TRBV2	-	TRBJ1-2	-	CASSEYGGPDGYTF	TGTGCCAGCAGTGAATATGGGGGCCCGGATGGCTACACCTTC
14	TRBV27	TRBD2	TRBJ2-5	few	CASSLGGVIETQYF	TGTGCCAGCAGTTTAGGGGGGGTGATCGAGACCCAGTACTTC
14	TRBV7-2	TRBD1	TRBJ1-1	few	CASSPRLSVDRTFF	TGTGCCAGCAGTCCTAGGCTTTCGGTGGACAGGACTTTCTTT
16	TRBV6-5	TRBD1	TRBJ1-1	-	CASSYGDRGRGTEAFF	TGTGCCAGCAGTTACGGGGACAGGGGGCGAGGCACTGAAGCTTTCTTT
14	TRBV7-9	-	TRBJ1-4	few	CASSLAMHGGKLFF	TGTGCCAGCAGCTTAGCCATGCATGGTGGGAAACTGTTTTTT
15	TRBV14	-	TRBJ1-2	few	CASSPPGGLNYGYTF	TGTGCCAGCAGCCCCCCGGGGGGACTGAACTATGGCTACACCTTC
14	TRBV20-1	-	TRBJ1-1	-	CSARVGSSNTEAFF	TGCAGTGCTAGAGTAGGCAGTTCTAACACTGAAGCTTTCTTT
15	TRBV10-3	-	TRBJ1-2	few	CAITQHGGGDYGYTF	TGTGCCATCACTCAACACGGGGGGGGCGACTATGGCTACACCTTC
14	TRBV19	TRBD1	TRBJ2-7	-	CASRSVDRGSEQHF	TGTGCCAGTAGGTCCGTGGACAGGGGGTCCGAGCAGCACTTC
14	TRBV6-4	-	TRBJ2-2	few	CASSSTMNTGELFF	TGTGCCAGCAGCTCGACAATGAACACCGGGGAGCTGTTTTTT
16	TRBV12-3/TRBV12-4	TRBD2	TRBJ2-5	few	CASSPGLAGGREAQYF	TGTGCCAGCAGTCCTGGACTAGCGGGAGGGCGGGAGGCCCAGTACTTC
13	TRBV4-1	TRBD1	TRBJ2-7	many	CASSPGQAYEQYF	TGCGCCAGCAGCCCGGGACAGGCGTACGAGCAGTACTTC
14	TRBV2	-	TRBJ2-5	-	CASSDRGPEETQYF	TGTGCCAGCAGTGACCGGGGGCCGGAAGAGACCCAGTACTTC
16	TRBV13	TRBD1	TRBJ1-4	few	CAGSLNPGQRHEKLFF	TGTGCCGGTAGTCTGAATCCGGGACAGAGACATGAAAAACTGTTTTTT
15	TRBV7-9	TRBD1	TRBJ1-5	-	CASSPIGQGRQPQHF	TGTGCCAGCAGCCCTATCGGACAGGGAAGACAGCCCCAGCATTTT
14	TRBV11-2	-	TRBJ2-5	-	CASRGWDAEETQYF	TGTGCCAGCAGGGGGTGGGACGCAGAAGAGACCCAGTACTTC